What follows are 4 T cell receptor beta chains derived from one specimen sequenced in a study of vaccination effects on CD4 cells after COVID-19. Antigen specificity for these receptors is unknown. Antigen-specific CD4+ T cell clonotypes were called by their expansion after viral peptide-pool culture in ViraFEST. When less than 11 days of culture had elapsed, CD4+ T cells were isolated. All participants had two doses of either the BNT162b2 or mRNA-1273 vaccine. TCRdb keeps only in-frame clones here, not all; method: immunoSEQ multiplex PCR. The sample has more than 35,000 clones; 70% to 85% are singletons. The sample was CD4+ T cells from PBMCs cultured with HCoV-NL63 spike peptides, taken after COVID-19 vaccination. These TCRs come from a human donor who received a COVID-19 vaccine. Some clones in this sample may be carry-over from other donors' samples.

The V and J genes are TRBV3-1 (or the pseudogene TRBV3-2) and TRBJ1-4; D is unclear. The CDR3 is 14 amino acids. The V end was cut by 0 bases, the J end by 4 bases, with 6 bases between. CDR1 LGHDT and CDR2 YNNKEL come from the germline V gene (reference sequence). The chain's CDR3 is CASSQDTNNEKLFF. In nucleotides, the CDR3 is TGTGCCAGCAGCCAAGACACCAATAATGAAAAACTGTTTTTT.

This chain's CDR3 is CASSIRASWGETQYF. The CDR3 nucleotides read TGTGCCAGTAGTATTCGGGCTAGCTGGGGCGAGACCCAGTACTTC. V and J are TRBV19 and TRBJ2-5; perhaps D is TRBD1 or TRBD2 (5 bases each). V shed 3 bases and J shed 5 bases, with 16 bases lying between them. Germline-derived CDR1 and CDR2 are LNHDA and SQIVND (reference sequence). CDR3 length equals 15 residues.

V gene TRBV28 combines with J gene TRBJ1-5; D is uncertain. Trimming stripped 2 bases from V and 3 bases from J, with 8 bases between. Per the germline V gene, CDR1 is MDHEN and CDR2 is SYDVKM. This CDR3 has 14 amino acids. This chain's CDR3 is CASSLRMNNQPQHF. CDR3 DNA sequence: TGTGCCAGCAGTTTACGGATGAACAATCAGCCCCAGCATTTT.

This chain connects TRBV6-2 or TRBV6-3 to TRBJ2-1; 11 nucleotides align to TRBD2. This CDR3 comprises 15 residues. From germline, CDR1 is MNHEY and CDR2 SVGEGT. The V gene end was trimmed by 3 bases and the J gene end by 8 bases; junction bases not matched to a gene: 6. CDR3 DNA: TGTGCCAGCAGTTATCTAGCGGGGGGTTTGTATGAGCAGTTCTTC. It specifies CASSYLAGGLYEQFF.